This T cell receptor (beta chain) was found in a study of CD8 T cells in ankylosing spondylitis. TCRdb redid the calling of the 5' RACE reads with MiXCR, one entry per CDR3 protein. Here the sample spans about 100,000 distinct CDR3 sequences, about 8.1% being singletons. The CDR3 runs 16 residues. V lost 4 bases to trimming and J lost 3 bases, with 21 bases between them. Germline V CDR1 and CDR2: DFQATT, SNEGSKA (reference sequence). In this sample, this clonotype turned up many times. This TCR was recovered from a male donor with ankylosing spondylitis or in good health (not recorded which). Input material: blood, either unsorted or a sorted T cell fraction (not recorded which). This chain uses TRBV20-1 with TRBJ1-1, with D perhaps TRBD1 (6 bases). This chain's CDR3 is CSAMFSQGIRDTEAFF. In nucleotides, the CDR3 is TGCAGTGCTATGTTCAGCCAGGGGATTAGGGACACTGAAGCTTTCTTT.